What follows describes a single T cell receptor (beta chain). Germline-derived CDR1 and CDR2 are MNHEY and SMNVEV (reference sequence). V lost 3 bases and J lost 3, with 14 bases in between. There are 15 residues in the CDR3. The data were obtained in a study of blood T cell repertoires in COVID-19. Background on the study: PBMCs, B-cell-depleted T cells, or T cells were the source of the cDNA or gDNA that made up the material.

TCRdb keeps only in-frame clones here, not all; method: immunoSEQ multiplex PCR. The sample lists 300,000 to 350,000 clones, around 90% seen once, with 6.5% to 8% in the top ten. V and J are TRBV27 and TRBJ1-1, with D possibly matching TRBD1 (6 bases). Sequenced sample: peripheral blood. The TCR sequence derives from a woman in her 30s with COVID-19, enrolled during active disease. CDR3 sequence: CASSLRGGGYTEAFF. CDR3 DNA: TGTGCCAGCAGTTTGAGAGGGGGAGGGTACACTGAAGCTTTCTTT.